The rows below give T cell receptor beta chains drawn from one sample of a study of blood T cells in healthy people across ages. MiXCR, run by TCRdb on the 5' RACE reads, gives a single entry per CDR3 protein. The table includes fewer than 2,000,000 distinct CDR3 sequences, 30% to 40% detected once. The sample taken for sequencing was blood. The receptors originated from a human donor in good health. Each CDR3 is given with its conserved first and last residue. Each record gives: clone size, CDR3 length, D gene, J gene, V gene, CDR3 protein, CDR3 DNA. A D gene is named only where the DNA matches it firmly. Only part of the rows carry a size: once, few, many, or a class if the clone is expanded.

clone size: few; CDR3 length: 14; D gene: TRBD1; J gene: TRBJ2-2; V gene: TRBV20-1; CDR3 protein: CSARDRGATGELFF; CDR3 DNA: TGCAGTGCTAGGGACAGGGGTGCCACCGGGGAGCTGTTTTTT
clone size: few; CDR3 length: 15; D gene: .; J gene: TRBJ2-1; V gene: TRBV20-1; CDR3 protein: CSARDSSYLYNEQFF; CDR3 DNA: TGCAGTGCTAGAGATTCAAGCTACCTCTACAATGAGCAGTTCTTC
clone size: .; CDR3 length: 14; D gene: TRBD1; J gene: TRBJ1-2; V gene: TRBV12-3/TRBV12-4; CDR3 protein: CASSLPGQVGGYTF; CDR3 DNA: TGTGCCAGCAGTCTTCCGGGACAGGTGGGCGGCTACACCTTC
clone size: .; CDR3 length: 19; D gene: .; J gene: TRBJ2-1; V gene: TRBV24-1; CDR3 protein: CATSDFPDNPNREKETQFF; CDR3 DNA: TGTGCCACCAGTGATTTTCCGGACAACCCGAACAGGGAGAAAGAGACCCAGTTCTTC
clone size: .; CDR3 length: 15; D gene: .; J gene: TRBJ2-1; V gene: TRBV24-1; CDR3 protein: CAASDLGGLYNEQFF; CDR3 DNA: TGTGCCGCCAGTGATTTGGGGGGACTCTACAATGAGCAGTTCTTC
clone size: .; CDR3 length: 15; D gene: TRBD1; J gene: TRBJ2-1; V gene: TRBV9; CDR3 protein: CASSVSGGTSYEQFF; CDR3 DNA: TGTGCCAGCAGCGTATCAGGGGGCACTTCCTACGAGCAGTTCTTC
clone size: few; CDR3 length: 13; D gene: .; J gene: TRBJ1-5; V gene: TRBV7-8; CDR3 protein: CASSPVTRQPQHF; CDR3 DNA: TGTGCCAGCAGCCCCGTCACCCGTCAGCCCCAGCATTTT
clone size: .; CDR3 length: 13; D gene: .; J gene: TRBJ2-3; V gene: TRBV20-1; CDR3 protein: CSARSILTDTQYF; CDR3 DNA: TGCAGTGCTAGAAGCATACTTACAGATACGCAGTATTTT
clone size: few; CDR3 length: 13; D gene: .; J gene: TRBJ1-2; V gene: TRBV19; CDR3 protein: CASSDARLGGYTF; CDR3 DNA: TGTGCCAGTAGTGACGCCCGTCTGGGAGGCTACACCTTC
clone size: .; CDR3 length: 16; D gene: .; J gene: TRBJ1-6; V gene: TRBV7-9; CDR3 protein: CASSPTGAGNNSPLHF; CDR3 DNA: TGTGCCAGCAGCCCCACTGGTGCGGGAAATAATTCACCCCTCCACTTT
clone size: .; CDR3 length: 14; D gene: TRBD1; J gene: TRBJ2-4; V gene: TRBV4-3; CDR3 protein: CASSQDRDANIQYF; CDR3 DNA: TGCGCCAGCAGCCAGGACAGGGATGCGAACATTCAGTACTTC
clone size: .; CDR3 length: 17; D gene: .; J gene: TRBJ1-4; V gene: TRBV5-5; CDR3 protein: CASSLESSYIYNEKLFF; CDR3 DNA: TGTGCCAGCAGCTTGGAGAGCTCATACATATATAATGAAAAACTGTTTTTT
clone size: .; CDR3 length: 14; D gene: .; J gene: TRBJ1-2; V gene: TRBV27; CDR3 protein: CATKPYDRLYGYTF; CDR3 DNA: TGTGCCACCAAGCCTTACGACAGACTTTATGGCTACACCTTC
clone size: few; CDR3 length: 14; D gene: .; J gene: TRBJ1-1; V gene: TRBV20-1; CDR3 protein: CSARSGTMNTEAFF; CDR3 DNA: TGCAGTGCTAGATCAGGTACGATGAACACTGAAGCTTTCTTT
clone size: .; CDR3 length: 16; D gene: TRBD2; J gene: TRBJ2-5; V gene: TRBV20-1; CDR3 protein: CSARAIGLAGLETQYF; CDR3 DNA: TGCAGTGCTAGAGCTATTGGTCTAGCGGGGTTAGAGACCCAGTACTTC
clone size: .; CDR3 length: 17; D gene: .; J gene: TRBJ1-1; V gene: TRBV7-9; CDR3 protein: CASSSGRKGGMNTEAFF; CDR3 DNA: TGTGCCAGCAGCTCGGGACGAAAAGGTGGTATGAACACTGAAGCTTTCTTT